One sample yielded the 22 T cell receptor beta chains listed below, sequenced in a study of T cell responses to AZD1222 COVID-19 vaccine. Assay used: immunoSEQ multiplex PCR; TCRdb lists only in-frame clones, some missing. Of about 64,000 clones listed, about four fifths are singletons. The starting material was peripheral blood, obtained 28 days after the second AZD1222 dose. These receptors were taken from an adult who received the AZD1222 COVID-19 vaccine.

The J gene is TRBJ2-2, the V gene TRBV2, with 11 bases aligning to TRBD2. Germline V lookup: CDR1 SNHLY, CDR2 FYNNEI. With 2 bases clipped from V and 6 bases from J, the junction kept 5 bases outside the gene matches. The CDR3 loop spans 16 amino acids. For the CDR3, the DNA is TGTGCCAGCAGTGAACGCCGACTAGCGGGGCCCGGGGAGCTGTTTTTT. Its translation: CASSERRLAGPGELFF.

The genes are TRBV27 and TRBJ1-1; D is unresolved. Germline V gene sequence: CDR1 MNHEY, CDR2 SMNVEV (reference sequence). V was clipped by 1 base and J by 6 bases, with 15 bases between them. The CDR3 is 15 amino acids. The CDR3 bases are TGTGCCAGCAGTTTATTGGCAGCCGGAGAACCTGAAGCTTTCTTT. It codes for CASSLLAAGEPEAFF.

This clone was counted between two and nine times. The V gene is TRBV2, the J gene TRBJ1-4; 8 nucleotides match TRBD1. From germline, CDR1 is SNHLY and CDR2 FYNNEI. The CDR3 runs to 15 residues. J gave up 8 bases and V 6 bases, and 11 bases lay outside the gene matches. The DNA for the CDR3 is TGTGCCAGCAGAAACGGGGACAGGCTTAACGAAAAACTGTTTTTT. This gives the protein CASRNGDRLNEKLFF.

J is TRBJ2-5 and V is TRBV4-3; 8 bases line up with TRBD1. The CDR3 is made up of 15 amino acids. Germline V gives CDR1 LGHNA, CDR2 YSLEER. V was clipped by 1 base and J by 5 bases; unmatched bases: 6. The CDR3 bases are TGCGCCAGCAGCCAAGCGAGGGACAGGTTCGAGACCCAGTACTTC. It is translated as CASSQARDRFETQYF.

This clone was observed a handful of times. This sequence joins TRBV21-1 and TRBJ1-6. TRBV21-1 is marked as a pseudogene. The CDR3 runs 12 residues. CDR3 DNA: TGTGCCAGCATAAGGGTACATTCACCCCTCCACTTT. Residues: CASIRVHSPLHF.

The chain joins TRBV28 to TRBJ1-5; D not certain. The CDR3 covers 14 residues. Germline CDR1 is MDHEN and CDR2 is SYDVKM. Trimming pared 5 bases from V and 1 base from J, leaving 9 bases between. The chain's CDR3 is CASSPLLSNQPQHF. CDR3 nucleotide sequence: TGTGCCAGCAGTCCCCTCTTGAGCAATCAGCCCCAGCATTTT.

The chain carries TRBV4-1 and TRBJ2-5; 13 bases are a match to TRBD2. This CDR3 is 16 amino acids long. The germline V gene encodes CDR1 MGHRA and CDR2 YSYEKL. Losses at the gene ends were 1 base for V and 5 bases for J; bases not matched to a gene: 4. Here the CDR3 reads CASSQVGLAGVETQYF. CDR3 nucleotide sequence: TGCGCCAGCAGCCAAGTTGGACTAGCGGGGGTTGAGACCCAGTACTTC.

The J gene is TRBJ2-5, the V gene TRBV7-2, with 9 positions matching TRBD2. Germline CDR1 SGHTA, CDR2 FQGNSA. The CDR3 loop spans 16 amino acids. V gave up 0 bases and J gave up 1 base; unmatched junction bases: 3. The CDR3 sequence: CASSLAWRGGQETQYF. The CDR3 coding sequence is TGTGCCAGCAGCTTAGCCTGGCGGGGGGGCCAAGAGACCCAGTACTTC.

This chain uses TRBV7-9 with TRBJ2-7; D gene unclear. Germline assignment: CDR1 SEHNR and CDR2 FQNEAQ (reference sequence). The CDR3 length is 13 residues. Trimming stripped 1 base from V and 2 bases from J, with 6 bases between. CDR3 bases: TGTGCCAGCAGCTTAGAACGGACCTACGAGCAGTACTTC. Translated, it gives CASSLERTYEQYF.

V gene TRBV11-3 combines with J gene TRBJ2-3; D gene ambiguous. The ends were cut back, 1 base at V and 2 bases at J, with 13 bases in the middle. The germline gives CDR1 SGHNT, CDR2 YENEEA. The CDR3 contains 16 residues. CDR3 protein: CASSLGVNIDTDTQYF. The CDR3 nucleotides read TGTGCCAGCAGCTTAGGGGTCAACATTGACACAGATACGCAGTATTTT.

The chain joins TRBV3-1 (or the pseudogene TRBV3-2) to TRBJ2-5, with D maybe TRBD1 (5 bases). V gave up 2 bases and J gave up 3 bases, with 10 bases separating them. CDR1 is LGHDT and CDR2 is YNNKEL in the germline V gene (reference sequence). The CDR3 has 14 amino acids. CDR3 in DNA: TGTGCCAGCAGCCAAACTGACAGAGAAGAGACCCAGTACTTC. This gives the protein CASSQTDREETQYF.

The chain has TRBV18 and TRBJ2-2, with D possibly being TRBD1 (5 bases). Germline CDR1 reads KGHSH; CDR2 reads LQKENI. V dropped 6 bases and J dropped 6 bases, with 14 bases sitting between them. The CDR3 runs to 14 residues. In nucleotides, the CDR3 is TGTGCCAGCTCCAAGTCAGGGTGGCCCGGGGAGCTGTTTTTT. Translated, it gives CASSKSGWPGELFF.

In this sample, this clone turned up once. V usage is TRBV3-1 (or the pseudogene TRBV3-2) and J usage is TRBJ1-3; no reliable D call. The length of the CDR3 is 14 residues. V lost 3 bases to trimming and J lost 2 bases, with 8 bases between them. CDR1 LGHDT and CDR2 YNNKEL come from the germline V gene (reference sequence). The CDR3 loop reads CASSHLTAGNTIYF. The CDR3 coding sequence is TGTGCCAGCAGCCATCTAACAGCTGGAAACACCATATATTTT.

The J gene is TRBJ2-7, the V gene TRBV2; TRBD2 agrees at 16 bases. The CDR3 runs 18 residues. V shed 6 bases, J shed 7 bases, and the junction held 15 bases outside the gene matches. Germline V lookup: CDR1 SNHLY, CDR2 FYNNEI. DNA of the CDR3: TGTGCCAGCAGAGGGACTAGCGGGGGGGCCGGTCTTTTGAGAGAGCAGTACTTC. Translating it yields CASRGTSGGAGLLREQYF. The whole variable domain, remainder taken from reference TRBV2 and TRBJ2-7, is EPEVTQTPSHQVTQMGQEVILRCVPISNHLYFYWYRQILGQKVEFLVSFYNNEISEKSEIFDDQFSVERPDGSNFTLKIRSTKLEDSAMYFCASRGTSGGAGLLREQYFGPGTRLTVT.

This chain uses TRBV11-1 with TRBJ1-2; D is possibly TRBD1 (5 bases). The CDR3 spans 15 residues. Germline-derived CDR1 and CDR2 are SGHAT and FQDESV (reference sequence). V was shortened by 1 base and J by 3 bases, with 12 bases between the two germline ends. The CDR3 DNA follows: TGTGCCAGCAGCTTAGATCAGGGCGCCCACTATGGCTACACCTTC. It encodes CASSLDQGAHYGYTF.

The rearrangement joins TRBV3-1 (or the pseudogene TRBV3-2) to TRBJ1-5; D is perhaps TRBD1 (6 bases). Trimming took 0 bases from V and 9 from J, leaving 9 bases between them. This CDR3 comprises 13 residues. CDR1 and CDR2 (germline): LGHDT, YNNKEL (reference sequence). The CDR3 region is CASSQDRGTPQHF. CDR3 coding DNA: TGTGCCAGCAGCCAAGACAGGGGAACGCCCCAGCATTTT.

In DNA form, the CDR3 reads TGTGCCAGCGGGGACAGATCGAACACTGAAGCTTTCTTT. This gives the protein CASGDRSNTEAFF. This chain joins TRBV6-5 and TRBJ1-1; 7 bases line up with TRBD1. The CDR3 is 13 residues long. Germline lookup yields CDR1 MNHEY and CDR2 SVGAGI. V shed 8 bases and J 1 base; nucleotides not matched to a gene: 4.

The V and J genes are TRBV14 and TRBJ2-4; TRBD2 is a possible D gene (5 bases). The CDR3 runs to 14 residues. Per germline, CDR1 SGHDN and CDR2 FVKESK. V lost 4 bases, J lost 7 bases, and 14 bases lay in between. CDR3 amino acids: CASSPRSGHNIQYF. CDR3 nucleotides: TGTGCCAGCAGCCCCCGAAGCGGCCATAACATTCAGTACTTC.

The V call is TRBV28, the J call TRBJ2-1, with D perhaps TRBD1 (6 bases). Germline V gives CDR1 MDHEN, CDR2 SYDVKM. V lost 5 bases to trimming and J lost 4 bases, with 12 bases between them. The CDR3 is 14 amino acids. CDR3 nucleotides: TGTGCCAGCAGTCTCTCCCAGGGGTACAATGAGCAGTTCTTC. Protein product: CASSLSQGYNEQFF. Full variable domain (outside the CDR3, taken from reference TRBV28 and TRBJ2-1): DVKVTQSSRYLVKRTGEKVFLECVQDMDHENMFWYRQDPGLGLRLIYFSYDVKMKEKGDIPEGYSVSREKKERFSLILESASTNQTSMYLCASSLSQGYNEQFFGPGTRLTVL.

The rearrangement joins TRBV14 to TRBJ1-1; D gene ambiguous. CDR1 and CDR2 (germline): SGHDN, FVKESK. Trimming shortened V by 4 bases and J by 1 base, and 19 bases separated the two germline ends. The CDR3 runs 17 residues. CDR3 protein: CASSRGATHRGNTEAFF. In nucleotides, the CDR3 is TGTGCCAGCAGCCGCGGCGCAACTCACCGCGGGAACACTGAAGCTTTCTTT.

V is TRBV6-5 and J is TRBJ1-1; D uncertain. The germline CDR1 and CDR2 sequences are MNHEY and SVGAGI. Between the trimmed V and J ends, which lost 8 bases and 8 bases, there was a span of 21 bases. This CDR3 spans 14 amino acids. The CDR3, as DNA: TGTGCCAGCCGGTTTTCCGGGGTAGCATCAGAAGCTTTCTTT. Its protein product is CASRFSGVASEAFF.

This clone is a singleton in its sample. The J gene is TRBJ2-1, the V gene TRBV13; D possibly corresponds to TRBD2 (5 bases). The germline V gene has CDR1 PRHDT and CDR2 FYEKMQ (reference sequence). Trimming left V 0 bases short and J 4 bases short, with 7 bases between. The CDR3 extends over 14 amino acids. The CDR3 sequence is CASSLGGSYNEQFF. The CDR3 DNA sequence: TGTGCCAGCAGCTTAGGGGGGAGTTACAATGAGCAGTTCTTC.